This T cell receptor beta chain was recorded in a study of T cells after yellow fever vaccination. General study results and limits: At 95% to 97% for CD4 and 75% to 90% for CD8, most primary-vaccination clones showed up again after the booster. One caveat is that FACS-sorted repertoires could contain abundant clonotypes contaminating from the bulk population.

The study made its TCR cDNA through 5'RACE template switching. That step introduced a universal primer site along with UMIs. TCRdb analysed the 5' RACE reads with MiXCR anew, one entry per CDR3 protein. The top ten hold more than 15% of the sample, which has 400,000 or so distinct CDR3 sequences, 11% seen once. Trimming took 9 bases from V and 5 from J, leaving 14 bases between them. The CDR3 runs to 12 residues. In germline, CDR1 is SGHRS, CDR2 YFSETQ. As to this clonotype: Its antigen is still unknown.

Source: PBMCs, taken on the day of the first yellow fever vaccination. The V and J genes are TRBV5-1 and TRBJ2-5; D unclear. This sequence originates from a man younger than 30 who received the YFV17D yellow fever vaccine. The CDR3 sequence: CATGEAGETQYF. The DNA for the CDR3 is TGCGCCACCGGCGAGGCTGGCGAGACCCAGTACTTC.